At least ten counts were recorded for the clone carrying this TCR beta chain. Its antigen is currently unknown. RNA transcripts yielded amplified TCR beta CDR3 regions. In the first-round RT-PCR of the TCR CDR3, the HTBI primer set was used. TCRdb ran MiXCR on the multiplex PCR reads and lists one entry per CDR3 protein. The sample contains 350,000 to 450,000 distinct CDR3 sequences, over 13% of which appear only once. This specimen belongs to a study of T cells in Graves' hyperthyroidism and ophthalmopathy. Turning to the study itself: Peripheral blood was obtained at initial diagnosis, preceding any treatment. Study results and caveats: Ophthalmopathy was model-predicted a median around 6.7 months pre-onset. Classification by a 13 V-J model distinguished ophthalmopathy from stable hyperthyroidism.

CDR3 length equals 16 residues. The germline V gene has CDR1 SGDLS and CDR2 YYNGEE. The V end lost 3 bases, the J end lost 0 bases, and 12 bases lay between the germline ends. Disease lasting under 3 months, a NOSPECS grade of at least 4, and a Clinical Activity Score of at least 3 were features of the ophthalmopathy patients. Sequenced: blood. The TCR was taken from a man aged 50 or older with Graves' ophthalmopathy. The rearrangement links TRBV9 to TRBJ2-2; D could derive from TRBD1 or TRBD2 (6 bases each). The CDR3 spells CASSARGDTNTGELFF. The DNA of the CDR3 is TGTGCCAGCAGCGCAAGGGGGGACACGAACACCGGGGAGCTGTTTTTT.